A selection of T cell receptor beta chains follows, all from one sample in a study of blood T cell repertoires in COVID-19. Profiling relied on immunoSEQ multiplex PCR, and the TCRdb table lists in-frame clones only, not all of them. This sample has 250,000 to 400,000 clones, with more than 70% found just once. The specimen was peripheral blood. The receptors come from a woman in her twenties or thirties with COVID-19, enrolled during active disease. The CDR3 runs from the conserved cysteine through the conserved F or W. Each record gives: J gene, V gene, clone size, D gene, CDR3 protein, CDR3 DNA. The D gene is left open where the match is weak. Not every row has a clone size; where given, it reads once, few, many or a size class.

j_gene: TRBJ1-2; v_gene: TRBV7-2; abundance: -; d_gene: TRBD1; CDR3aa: CASSLMGQVSGGYTF; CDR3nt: TGTGCCAGCAGCTTAATGGGACAGGTCTCTGGGGGCTACACCTTC
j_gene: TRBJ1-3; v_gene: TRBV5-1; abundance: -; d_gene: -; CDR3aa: CASTRGTFGNTIYF; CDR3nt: TGCGCCAGTACCAGGGGAACGTTCGGAAACACCATATATTTT
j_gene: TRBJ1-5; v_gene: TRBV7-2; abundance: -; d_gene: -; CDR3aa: CASSLTAGGNQPQHF; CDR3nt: TGTGCCAGCAGCTTGACAGCGGGGGGCAATCAGCCCCAGCATTTT
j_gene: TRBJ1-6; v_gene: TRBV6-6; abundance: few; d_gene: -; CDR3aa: CASSRSRGLGSGNSPLHF; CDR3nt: TGTGCCAGCAGCCGATCCCGGGGGTTGGGGAGTGGTAATTCACCCCTCCACTTT
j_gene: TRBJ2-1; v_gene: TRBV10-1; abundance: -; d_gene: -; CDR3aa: CASSVTGLGEQFF; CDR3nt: TGCGCCAGCAGTGTTACAGGGCTTGGTGAGCAGTTCTTC
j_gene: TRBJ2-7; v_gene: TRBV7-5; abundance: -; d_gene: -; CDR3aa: CVRSFGTGTQVYEQYF; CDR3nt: -
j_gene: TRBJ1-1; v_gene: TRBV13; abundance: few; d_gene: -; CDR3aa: CASSLAKSSEAFF; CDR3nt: TGTGCCAGCAGCTTAGCCAAAAGCTCTGAAGCTTTCTTT
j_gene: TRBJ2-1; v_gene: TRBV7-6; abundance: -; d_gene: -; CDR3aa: CASSLAGRGGYNEQFF; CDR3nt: TGTGCCAGCAGCTTAGCGGGGAGAGGAGGGTACAATGAGCAGTTCTTC
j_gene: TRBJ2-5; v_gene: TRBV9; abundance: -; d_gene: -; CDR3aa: CASSVGWAETQYF; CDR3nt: TGTGCCAGCAGCGTAGGCTGGGCGGAGACCCAGTACTTC
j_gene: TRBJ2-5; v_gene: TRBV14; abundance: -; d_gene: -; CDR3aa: CASSQVSPMETQYF; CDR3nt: TGTGCCAGCAGCCAAGTATCCCCTATGGAGACCCAGTACTTC
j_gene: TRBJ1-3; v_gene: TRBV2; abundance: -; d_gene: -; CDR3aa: CAYAGGSFSGNTIYF; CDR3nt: TGTGCCTACGCTGGGGGCTCCTTCTCTGGAAACACCATATATTTT
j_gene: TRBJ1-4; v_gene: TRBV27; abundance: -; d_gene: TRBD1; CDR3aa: CASSLLQGAGEKLFF; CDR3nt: TGTGCCAGCAGTTTGCTTCAGGGGGCAGGTGAAAAACTGTTTTTT
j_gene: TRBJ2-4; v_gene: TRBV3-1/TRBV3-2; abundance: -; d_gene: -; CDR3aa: CASSRRGGNIQYF; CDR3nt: TGTGCCAGCAGCCGAAGGGGTGGGAACATTCAGTACTTC
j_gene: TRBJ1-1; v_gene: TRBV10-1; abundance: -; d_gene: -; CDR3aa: CASSTTPNTEAFF; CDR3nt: TGCGCCAGCAGTACAACCCCGAACACTGAAGCTTTCTTT
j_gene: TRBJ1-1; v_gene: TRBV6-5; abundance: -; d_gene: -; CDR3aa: CASSRVQRTEAFF; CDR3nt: TGTGCCAGCTCCAGGGTCCAGCGTACTGAAGCTTTCTTT
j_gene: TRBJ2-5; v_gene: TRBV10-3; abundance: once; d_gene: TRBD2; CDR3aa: CAISDPSGPQETQYF; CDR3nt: TGTGCCATCAGTGATCCTAGCGGCCCCCAAGAGACCCAGTACTTC
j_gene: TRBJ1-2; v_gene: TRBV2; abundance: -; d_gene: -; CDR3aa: CASSEGAGRYTF; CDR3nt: TGTGCCAGCAGTGAAGGGGCAGGGCGATACACCTTC
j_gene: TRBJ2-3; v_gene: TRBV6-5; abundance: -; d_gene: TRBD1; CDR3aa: CASKQGAVTDTQYF; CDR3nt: TGTGCCAGCAAACAGGGGGCAGTTACAGATACGCAGTATTTT
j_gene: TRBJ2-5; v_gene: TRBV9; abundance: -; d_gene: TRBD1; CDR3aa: CASSPLGTEETQYF; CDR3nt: TGTGCCAGCAGCCCCCTCGGGACAGAAGAGACCCAGTACTTC
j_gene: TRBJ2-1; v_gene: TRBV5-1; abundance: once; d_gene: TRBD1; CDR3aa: CASGQGVNEQFF; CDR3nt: TGCGCCAGCGGACAGGGAGTAAATGAGCAGTTCTTC
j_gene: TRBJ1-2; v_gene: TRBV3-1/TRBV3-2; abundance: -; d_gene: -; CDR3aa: CASSQVESFRRGYTF; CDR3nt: TGTGCCAGCAGCCAAGTAGAGTCCTTCCGGCGGGGCTACACCTTC
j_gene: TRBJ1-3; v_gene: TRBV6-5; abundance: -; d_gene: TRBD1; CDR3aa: CASSSPTGRSGNTIYF; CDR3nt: TGTGCCAGCAGTTCCCCGACAGGGCGGTCTGGAAACACCATATATTTT
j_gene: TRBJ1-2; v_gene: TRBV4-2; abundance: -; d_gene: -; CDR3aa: CASSQEEGYGYTF; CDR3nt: TGTGCCAGCAGCCAAGAGGAGGGGTATGGCTACACCTTC
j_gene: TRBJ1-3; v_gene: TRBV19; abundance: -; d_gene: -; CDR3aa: CASSITSSGNTIYF; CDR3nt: TGTGCCAGTAGTATAACCAGCTCTGGAAACACCATATATTTT
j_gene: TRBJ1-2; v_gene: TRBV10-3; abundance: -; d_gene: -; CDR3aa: CAISESGLPGRGYTF; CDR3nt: TGTGCCATCAGTGAGAGCGGTCTCCCCGGCCGGGGCTACACCTTC
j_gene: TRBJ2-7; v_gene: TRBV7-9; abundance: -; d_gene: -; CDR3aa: CASSSPRGSISYEQYF; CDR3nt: TGTGCCAGCAGTTCACCCAGGGGCTCGATCTCCTACGAGCAGTACTTC
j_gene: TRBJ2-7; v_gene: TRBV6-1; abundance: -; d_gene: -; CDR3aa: CASSARDIIYSYEQYF; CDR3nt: TGTGCCAGCAGTGCCCGGGACATAATTTACTCCTACGAGCAGTACTTC
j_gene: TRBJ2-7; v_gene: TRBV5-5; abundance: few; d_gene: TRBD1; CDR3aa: CASSLSGGQGSYEQYF; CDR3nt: TGTGCCAGCAGCCTGTCCGGGGGACAGGGCTCCTACGAGCAGTACTTC
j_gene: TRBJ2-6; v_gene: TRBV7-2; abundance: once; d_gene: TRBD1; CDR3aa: CASSLGGQAGANVLTF; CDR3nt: TGTGCCAGCAGCTTAGGGGGACAGGCTGGGGCCAACGTCCTGACTTTC
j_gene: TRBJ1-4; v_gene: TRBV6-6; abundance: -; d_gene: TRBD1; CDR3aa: CASSSSGTDYNEKLFF; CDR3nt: TGTGCCAGCAGCTCGTCCGGGACAGATTATAATGAAAAACTGTTTTTT
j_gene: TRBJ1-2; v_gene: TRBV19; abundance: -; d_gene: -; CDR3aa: CASGRVANYGYTF; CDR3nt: TGTGCCAGTGGGCGGGTAGCTAACTATGGCTACACCTTC
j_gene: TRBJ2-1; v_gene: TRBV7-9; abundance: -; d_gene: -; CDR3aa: CASSLNNEQFF; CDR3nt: TGTGCCAGCAGCCTAAACAATGAGCAGTTCTTC
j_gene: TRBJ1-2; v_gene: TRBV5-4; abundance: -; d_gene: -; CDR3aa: CASSLNRDIYGYTF; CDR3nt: TGTGCCAGCAGCTTGAACAGGGATATCTATGGCTACACCTTC
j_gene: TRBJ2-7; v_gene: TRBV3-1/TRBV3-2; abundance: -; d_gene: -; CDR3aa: CASGSAGFEQYF; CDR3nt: TGTGCCAGCGGGAGTGCGGGGTTCGAGCAGTACTTC
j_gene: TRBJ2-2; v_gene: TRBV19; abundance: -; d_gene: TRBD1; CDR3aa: CASSIQGVNTGELFF; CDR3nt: TGTGCCAGCTCTATACAGGGGGTGAACACCGGGGAGCTGTTTTTT
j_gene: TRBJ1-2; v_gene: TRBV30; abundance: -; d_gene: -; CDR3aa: CAWSIGINYGYTF; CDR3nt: TGTGCCTGGAGTATCGGGATCAACTATGGCTACACCTTC
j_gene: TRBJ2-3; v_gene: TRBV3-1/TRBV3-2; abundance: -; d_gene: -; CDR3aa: CASSPAGWSSTDTQYF; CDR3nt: TGTGCCAGCAGCCCAGCAGGGTGGTCTAGCACAGATACGCAGTATTTT
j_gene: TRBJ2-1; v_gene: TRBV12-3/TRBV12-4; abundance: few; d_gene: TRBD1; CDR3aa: CASSLLTGNEQFF; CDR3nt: TGTGCCAGCAGTTTACTGACAGGGAATGAGCAGTTCTTC
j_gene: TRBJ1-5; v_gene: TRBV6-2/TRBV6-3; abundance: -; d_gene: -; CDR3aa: CASSYPSGRGQPQHF; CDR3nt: TGTGCCAGCAGTTACCCCTCTGGCAGGGGACAGCCCCAGCATTTT
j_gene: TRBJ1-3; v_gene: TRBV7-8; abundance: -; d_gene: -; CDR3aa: CASSTGGVGNTIYF; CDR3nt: TGTGCCAGCTCGACTGGGGGCGTTGGAAACACCATATATTTT
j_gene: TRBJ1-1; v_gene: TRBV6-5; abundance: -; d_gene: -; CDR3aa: CASRGSGDAEAFF; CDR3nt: TGTGCCAGCAGGGGGAGCGGTGACGCTGAAGCTTTCTTT
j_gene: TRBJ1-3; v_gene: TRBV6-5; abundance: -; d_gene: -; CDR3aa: CASSYSGRGDTIYF; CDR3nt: TGTGCCAGCAGTTACTCGGGCAGGGGAGACACCATATATTTT
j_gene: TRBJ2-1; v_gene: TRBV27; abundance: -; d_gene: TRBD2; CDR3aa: CASSLGTSRYNEQFF; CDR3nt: TGTGCCAGCAGTTTAGGGACTAGCCGGTACAATGAGCAGTTCTTC
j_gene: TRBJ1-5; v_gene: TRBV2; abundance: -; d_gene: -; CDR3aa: CASSDKLGNQPQHF; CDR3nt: TGTGCCAGCAGTGACAAACTCGGCAATCAGCCCCAGCATTTT
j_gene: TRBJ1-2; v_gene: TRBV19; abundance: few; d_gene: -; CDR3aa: CASSPILQGRNGYTF; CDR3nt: TGTGCCAGTAGTCCGATTTTACAGGGACGGAATGGCTACACCTTC
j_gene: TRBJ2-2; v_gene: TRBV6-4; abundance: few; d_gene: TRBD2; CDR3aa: CASSDSTSAGELFF; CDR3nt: TGTGCCAGCAGTGACTCGACTAGCGCCGGGGAGCTGTTTTTT